This is a list of T cell receptor beta chains from one sample in a study of blood T cell repertoires in COVID-19. The method was immunoSEQ multiplex PCR; TCRdb's version includes in-frame clones alone and lacks a portion of them. The top ten clones hold approximately 5.3% of a sample with around 54,000 clones, almost 80% of them seen once. Sequenced input: PBMCs or T cells enriched from blood (not recorded which). These receptors originate from a woman aged 45-65 years with acute COVID-19. CDR3s include the opening cysteine and the closing phenylalanine or tryptophan. The D gene is left open where the match is weak. Clone size is not always given. Where it is, it says once, few, many or a class for expanded clones.

j_gene: TRBJ2-6; v_gene: TRBV2; abundance: once; d_gene: TRBD1; CDR3nt: TGTGCCAGCAGTTACGGGACAGCATCATACTCTGGGGCCAACGTCCTGACTTTC; CDR3aa: CASSYGTASYSGANVLTF
j_gene: TRBJ1-2; v_gene: TRBV27; abundance: NA; d_gene: NA; CDR3nt: TGTGCCAGCAGTGGAGACGCCTATGGCTACACCTTC; CDR3aa: CASSGDAYGYTF
j_gene: TRBJ1-1; v_gene: TRBV7-8; abundance: NA; d_gene: NA; CDR3nt: TGTGCCAGCAGCCGTGGGAGATTTGAAGCTTTCTTT; CDR3aa: CASSRGRFEAFF
j_gene: TRBJ1-2; v_gene: TRBV5-1; abundance: NA; d_gene: NA; CDR3nt: TGCGCCAGCAGCTTGGCGGGTTCTAACTATGGCTACACCTTC; CDR3aa: CASSLAGSNYGYTF
j_gene: TRBJ1-2; v_gene: TRBV5-1; abundance: NA; d_gene: TRBD1; CDR3nt: TGCGCCAGCAGCATCACCGGGACAGAGAACTATGGCTACACCTTC; CDR3aa: CASSITGTENYGYTF
j_gene: TRBJ2-3; v_gene: TRBV12-3/TRBV12-4; abundance: once; d_gene: NA; CDR3nt: TGTGCCAGCAGCCTAGCGACAGATACGCAGTATTTT; CDR3aa: CASSLATDTQYF
j_gene: TRBJ2-2; v_gene: TRBV28; abundance: NA; d_gene: NA; CDR3nt: TGTGCCAGCAGCCCGACATGGCTTAACGGGGAGCTGTTTTTT; CDR3aa: CASSPTWLNGELFF
j_gene: TRBJ1-5; v_gene: TRBV4-1; abundance: medium-sized; d_gene: NA; CDR3nt: TGCGCCAGCAGCCTTTTCCGGGGAAGCGAAGGGCAGCCCCAGCATTTT; CDR3aa: CASSLFRGSEGQPQHF
j_gene: TRBJ1-6; v_gene: TRBV30; abundance: NA; d_gene: NA; CDR3nt: TGTGCCTGGAGTCTAAGGAGCTCACCCCTCCACTTT; CDR3aa: CAWSLRSSPLHF
j_gene: TRBJ1-1; v_gene: TRBV7-9; abundance: NA; d_gene: NA; CDR3nt: TGTGCCAGCAGCTGGACAGCGAACACTGAAGCTTTCTTT; CDR3aa: CASSWTANTEAFF
j_gene: TRBJ1-1; v_gene: TRBV9; abundance: NA; d_gene: NA; CDR3nt: TGTGCCAGCAGCTCCCGGGTGGGAGGGTTCGTTGAAGCTTTCTTT; CDR3aa: CASSSRVGGFVEAFF
j_gene: TRBJ2-4; v_gene: TRBV5-1; abundance: NA; d_gene: TRBD2; CDR3nt: TGCGCCAGCAGCTTGGTCCCGGCTAGCGGTGCACTAGCCAAAAACATTCAGTACTTC; CDR3aa: CASSLVPASGALAKNIQYF
j_gene: TRBJ1-2; v_gene: TRBV3-1/TRBV3-2; abundance: NA; d_gene: TRBD1; CDR3nt: TGTGCCAGCAGCTACCTACAGGGGAACTATGGCTACACCTTC; CDR3aa: CASSYLQGNYGYTF
j_gene: TRBJ1-3; v_gene: TRBV7-9; abundance: NA; d_gene: NA; CDR3nt: TGTGCCAGCAGCTTCAATTCAGGGGAGGGAAACACCATATATTTT; CDR3aa: CASSFNSGEGNTIYF
j_gene: TRBJ2-5; v_gene: TRBV4-1; abundance: NA; d_gene: NA; CDR3nt: TGCGCCAGCAGCGTCACCCGTGCGTTCGGTGAGACCCAGTACTTC; CDR3aa: CASSVTRAFGETQYF
j_gene: TRBJ2-2; v_gene: TRBV12-5; abundance: NA; d_gene: TRBD2; CDR3nt: TGTGCTAGTGGTTTAGCACTAGCGGGGAACACCGGGGAGCTGTTTTTT; CDR3aa: CASGLALAGNTGELFF
j_gene: TRBJ2-1; v_gene: TRBV24-1; abundance: NA; d_gene: NA; CDR3nt: TGTGCCACCAGTGATGAGGTTGAGCAGTTCTTC; CDR3aa: CATSDEVEQFF
j_gene: TRBJ2-7; v_gene: TRBV11-2; abundance: few; d_gene: NA; CDR3nt: TGTGCCAGCAGCTTAGAGGCGGGGGCCACCTACGAGCAGTACTTC; CDR3aa: CASSLEAGATYEQYF
j_gene: TRBJ2-7; v_gene: TRBV6-5; abundance: once; d_gene: NA; CDR3nt: TGTGCCAGCAACTACCAGGTAGAGGGCGCCGAGCAGTACTTC; CDR3aa: CASNYQVEGAEQYF
j_gene: TRBJ1-1; v_gene: TRBV7-9; abundance: NA; d_gene: NA; CDR3nt: TGTGCCAGCAGCTTGAGAAGTGAAGCTTTCTTT; CDR3aa: CASSLRSEAFF
j_gene: TRBJ2-5; v_gene: TRBV29-1; abundance: NA; d_gene: TRBD2; CDR3nt: TGCAGCGTGGACGGACTAGCGGGGCAAGAGACCCAGTACTTC; CDR3aa: CSVDGLAGQETQYF
j_gene: TRBJ1-1; v_gene: TRBV30; abundance: few; d_gene: NA; CDR3nt: TGTGCCGGAGGGAGGCGCGCGGGTGAAGCTTTCTTT; CDR3aa: CAGGRRAGEAFF
j_gene: TRBJ1-2; v_gene: TRBV2; abundance: NA; d_gene: NA; CDR3nt: TGTGCCAGCAGTGAAGTAAGAGACTATGGCTACACCTTC; CDR3aa: CASSEVRDYGYTF
j_gene: TRBJ1-1; v_gene: TRBV5-1; abundance: NA; d_gene: NA; CDR3nt: TGCGCCAGCAGCTTGGCGCCAGGGGCATACACTGAAGCTTTCTTT; CDR3aa: CASSLAPGAYTEAFF
j_gene: TRBJ2-3; v_gene: TRBV5-1; abundance: NA; d_gene: NA; CDR3nt: TGCGCCAGCAGCTTGGAGGCTAGCAGCACAGATACGCAGTATTTT; CDR3aa: CASSLEASSTDTQYF
j_gene: TRBJ2-1; v_gene: TRBV18; abundance: NA; d_gene: TRBD2; CDR3nt: TGTGCCAGCTCACCCCTACCGACTAGCGGGCCTTACAATGAGCAGTTCTTC; CDR3aa: CASSPLPTSGPYNEQFF
j_gene: TRBJ2-7; v_gene: TRBV5-1; abundance: NA; d_gene: NA; CDR3nt: TGCGCCAGCAGCAGTGAAGGGACAAATCTCTACGAGCAGTACTTC; CDR3aa: CASSSEGTNLYEQYF
j_gene: TRBJ1-3; v_gene: TRBV2; abundance: few; d_gene: TRBD1; CDR3nt: TGTGCCAGCAGTGAAGGAGGCAGGGGGCGCGGAAACACCATATATTTT; CDR3aa: CASSEGGRGRGNTIYF
j_gene: TRBJ1-1; v_gene: TRBV7-9; abundance: NA; d_gene: NA; CDR3nt: TGTGCCAGCAGCCCCCTAGATGAAGCTTTCTTT; CDR3aa: CASSPLDEAFF
j_gene: TRBJ1-2; v_gene: TRBV6-5; abundance: NA; d_gene: NA; CDR3nt: TGTGCCAGCAACGAGGTGGCGGAAGGCGGTTATGGCTACACCTTC; CDR3aa: CASNEVAEGGYGYTF
j_gene: TRBJ1-6; v_gene: TRBV5-4; abundance: few; d_gene: NA; CDR3nt: TGTGCCAGCAGCATGGCCTCCCGGGATTCACCCCTCCACTTT; CDR3aa: CASSMASRDSPLHF
j_gene: TRBJ2-7; v_gene: TRBV10-3; abundance: NA; d_gene: NA; CDR3nt: TGTGCCATCAGTGAGCAGGACAGATACCTAGACGAGCAGTACTTC; CDR3aa: CAISEQDRYLDEQYF
j_gene: TRBJ1-2; v_gene: TRBV28; abundance: NA; d_gene: NA; CDR3nt: TGTGCCAGCAGTTCCCCTCAGGTTAACTATGGCTACACCTTC; CDR3aa: CASSSPQVNYGYTF
j_gene: TRBJ2-2; v_gene: TRBV5-1; abundance: NA; d_gene: TRBD2; CDR3nt: TGCGCCAGCAGGCCTAGACTAGCGGAGGGCACCGGGGAGCTGTTTTTT; CDR3aa: CASRPRLAEGTGELFF
j_gene: TRBJ1-1; v_gene: TRBV19; abundance: few; d_gene: NA; CDR3nt: TGTGCCAGTAGTATTCGCGGGACGGAAGCTTTCTTT; CDR3aa: CASSIRGTEAFF
j_gene: TRBJ1-1; v_gene: TRBV18; abundance: few; d_gene: TRBD1; CDR3nt: TGTGCCAGCTCCCCAGCTGCAAGACAGGGGCAGGGAGCTTTCTTT; CDR3aa: CASSPAARQGQGAFF
j_gene: TRBJ2-7; v_gene: TRBV6-5; abundance: NA; d_gene: TRBD1; CDR3nt: TGTGCCAGCAGTTCAACCGGGACAGGGGGGGGATACGAGCAGTACTTC; CDR3aa: CASSSTGTGGGYEQYF
j_gene: TRBJ2-7; v_gene: TRBV5-5; abundance: NA; d_gene: NA; CDR3nt: TGTGCCAGCAGCGTGACCGTCACGGGAAGCTCCTACGAGCAGTACTTC; CDR3aa: CASSVTVTGSSYEQYF
j_gene: TRBJ2-1; v_gene: TRBV27; abundance: NA; d_gene: NA; CDR3nt: TGTGCCAGCAGTTTATCGCCCCTGAGCCTTGAGCAGTTCTTC; CDR3aa: CASSLSPLSLEQFF
j_gene: TRBJ1-2; v_gene: TRBV5-4; abundance: NA; d_gene: NA; CDR3nt: TGTGCCAGCACCCGTCTCTCGGGGGGACTATATGGCTACACCTTC; CDR3aa: CASTRLSGGLYGYTF
j_gene: TRBJ2-2; v_gene: TRBV11-3; abundance: NA; d_gene: NA; CDR3nt: TGTGCCAGCAGCTTATTTACGAACACCGGGGAGCTGTTTTTT; CDR3aa: CASSLFTNTGELFF